Ten or more counts support the clone carrying this TCR beta chain. The antigen is unknown. Time point described: newly diagnosed GD, antithyroid drugs for less than 3 months. After RNA was extracted from PBMCs, the TCR library was made from it. This entry comes from a study of regulatory T cells in long-lasting Graves disease. Broader study findings: With persistent disease, TRBV28, TRBJ1-2 and TRBJ2-5 were the favored segments.

Construction of TCR beta libraries relied on iRepertoire HTBI primers and on Arm-PCR targeting CDR3 regions. Under the authors' procedure: The samples yielded 50 to 80 TRBV and more than eleven TRBJ segments. TCRdb fed the multiplex PCR reads into MiXCR, producing one record per CDR3 protein. These V and J calls derive from TCRdb rather than the authors' analysis. The data show some 250,000 distinct CDR3 sequences, around 20% seen once. The ends were cut back, 4 bases at V and 6 bases at J, with 15 bases in the middle. The length of the CDR3 is 14 residues. Germline assignment: CDR1 MNHEY and CDR2 SVGEGT.

Material: peripheral blood mononuclear cells (PBMCs), obtained at new diagnosis, from a patient treated with antithyroid drugs. The chain employs TRBV6-2 or TRBV6-3 and TRBJ1-2, with D perhaps matching TRBD1 (5 bases). This clonotype originated in a female donor with Graves disease. The CDR3 coding sequence is TGTGCCAGCAGTTTTAGGGCGAGAGGGGATGGCTACACCTTC. It translates to CASSFRARGDGYTF.